One sample yielded the 25 T cell receptor beta chains listed below, sequenced in a study of shared clonotypes between healthy human individuals. Profiled with immunoSEQ multiplex PCR; TCRdb holds only in-frame clones, not every one. The sample shows around 350,000 clones, roughly 70% of them seen only once. The sample taken for sequencing was memory CD4+ T cells sorted from blood. Subset reported: CD45RA-negative fraction. Receptor source: a man aged 25-45 years in good health.

The J gene is TRBJ2-3, the V gene TRBV5-5; possible D gene TRBD1, 6 bases. Germline V lookup: CDR1 SGHKS, CDR2 YYEKEE (reference sequence). This CDR3 region has 13 residues. V gave up 6 bases and J gave up 2 bases, with 10 bases separating them. CDR3 in amino acids: CASMPGATDTQYF. CDR3 sequence (DNA): TGTGCCAGCATGCCAGGGGCCACAGATACGCAGTATTTT.

The chain is built from TRBV25-1 and TRBJ1-4; D is perhaps TRBD1 (5 bases). V was cut by 2 bases and J by 10 bases, with 17 bases left in between. The CDR3 is 15 residues long. The germline V gene encodes CDR1 MGHDK and CDR2 SYGVNS. CDR3 region: CASSEPGPGSRKLFF. The CDR3 bases are TGTGCCAGCAGTGAACCGGGACCCGGGAGTAGAAAACTGTTTTTT.

The count of this clone is one. V usage is TRBV27 and J usage is TRBJ2-1; 8 positions agree with TRBD2. Per the germline V gene, CDR1 is MNHEY and CDR2 is SMNVEV (reference sequence). Trimming removed 7 bases from V and 7 bases from J; junction bases left unmatched: 12. CDR3 length equals 15 residues. The CDR3 DNA reads TGTGCCAGCACATCCGGGACTAGAACATTTAATGAGCAGTTCTTC. Translation: CASTSGTRTFNEQFF.

This clone was found many times. The genes are TRBV7-8 and TRBJ2-5; 7 bases line up with TRBD1. Germline V CDR1 and CDR2: SGHVS, FQNEAQ. The CDR3 is made up of 12 amino acids. Trimming cost V 9 bases and J 2 bases; bases outside gene matches: 3. CDR3 nucleotide sequence: TGTGCCAGTGGACAGGCTCAAGAGACCCAGTACTTC. Encoded protein: CASGQAQETQYF. Full variable domain (rest looked up from reference TRBV7-8 and TRBJ2-5): GAGVSQSPRYKVAKRGQDVALRCDPISGHVSLFWYQQALGQGPEFLTYFQNEAQLDKSGLPSDRFFAERPEGSVSTLKIQRTQQEDSAVYLCASGQAQETQYFGPGTRLLVL.

This rearrangement joins TRBV5-5 to TRBJ2-7; D possibly corresponds to TRBD1 (6 bases). Trimming took 0 bases from V and 5 from J, leaving 12 bases between them. The CDR3 consists of 14 residues. Germline V gene data show CDR1 as SGHKS and CDR2 as YYEKEE (reference sequence). CDR3 amino acids: CASSLGHRAHEQYF. The CDR3 DNA is TGTGCCAGCAGCTTGGGACACAGGGCCCACGAGCAGTACTTC.

The V gene is TRBV7-2, the J gene TRBJ2-7, with TRBD2 matching over 7 bases. The V segment lost 0 bases and the J segment 2 bases; nucleotides outside the gene matches: 7. This CDR3 is built from 16 residues. From germline, CDR1 is SGHTA and CDR2 FQGNSA. The CDR3 nucleotides are TGTGCCAGCAGCTTAGCGTCGAGCGGGGCTCCCTACGAGCAGTACTTC. This gives the protein CASSLASSGAPYEQYF.

This clone has a handful of counts. This chain links TRBV7-6 with TRBJ2-2; D is tentatively TRBD1 or TRBD2 (5 bases each). The ends were cut back, 5 bases at V and 1 base at J, with 14 bases in the middle. CDR1 SGHVS and CDR2 FNYEAQ come from the germline V gene. This CDR3 region has 16 residues. The CDR3 DNA reads TGTGCCAGCAGCCTCCGGGACGGTCAGAACACCGGGGAGCTGTTTTTT. Its protein product is CASSLRDGQNTGELFF.

This clone has a single count. The gene calls are TRBV28 and TRBJ1-2; D gene unclear. CDR3 size: 15 residues. CDR1 MDHEN and CDR2 SYDVKM come from the germline V gene. The V and J ends lost 3 bases and 3 bases respectively, with 14 bases between them. In nucleotides, the CDR3 is TGTGCCAGCAGTTTTGGGCCCGCCCTTGACTATGGCTACACCTTC. Protein sequence: CASSFGPALDYGYTF.

CDR3 in DNA: TGTGCCAGCAGCTCCGGGACAGGGTTTAATGAAAAACTGTTTTTT. Its protein product is CASSSGTGFNEKLFF. The chain couples TRBV5-8 to TRBJ1-4, with 9 nucleotides matching TRBD1. V gave up 3 bases and J gave up 4 bases; unmatched junction bases: 4. Looked up from germline, CDR1 is SGHTS and CDR2 is YDEGEE. CDR3 length equals 15 residues.

The genes are TRBV7-2 and TRBJ1-1; perhaps TRBD1 as D (5 bases). The CDR3 contains 13 residues. V gave up 5 bases and J gave up 1 base, with 8 bases separating them. Germline CDR1 is SGHTA and CDR2 is FQGNSA. The CDR3 coding sequence is TGTGCCAGCAGCGCCGACAGGAACACTGAAGCTTTCTTT. This codes for CASSADRNTEAFF. Drawing the rest from reference TRBV7-2 and TRBJ1-1, the complete variable domain is GAGVSQSPSNKVTEKGKDVELRCDPISGHTALYWYRQSLGQGLEFLIYFQGNSAPDKSGLPSDRFSAERTGGSVSTLTIQRTQQEDSAVYLCASSADRNTEAFFGQGTRLTVV.

This clone was counted many times. The CDR3 protein is CASSLVASGNTIYF. In nucleotides, the CDR3 is TGTGCCAGCAGCTTAGTGGCCTCTGGAAACACCATATATTTT. The chain joins TRBV7-9 to TRBJ1-3; no definite D call. Trimming pared 1 base from V and 0 bases from J, leaving 4 bases between. This CDR3 region has 14 residues. CDR1 is SEHNR and CDR2 is FQNEAQ in the germline V gene (reference sequence).

The chain uses TRBV28 and TRBJ1-1; D may be TRBD1 (6 bases). Germline CDR1 is MDHEN and CDR2 is SYDVKM. V was pared by 8 bases and J by 0 bases, with 25 bases between. CDR3 length equals 18 residues. The DNA of the CDR3 is TGTGCCAGCCCATGGCCCCGGGACATCGGAGGTATGAACACTGAAGCTTTCTTT. Protein product: CASPWPRDIGGMNTEAFF.

The rearrangement uses TRBV28 and TRBJ1-1; D is uncertain. This CDR3 is 12 amino acids long. Trimming pared 6 bases from V and 5 bases from J, leaving 10 bases between. Looked up from germline, CDR1 is MDHEN and CDR2 is SYDVKM. CDR3 in DNA: TGTGCCAGCAGCTTGGTTAATACTGAAGCTTTCTTT. The encoded protein is CASSLVNTEAFF.

The chain uses TRBV5-4 and TRBJ1-3, with a weak D call TRBD1 (6 bases). Trimming removed 4 bases at V and 7 bases at J, with 21 bases between. CDR1 and CDR2 (germline): SGHNT, YYREEE (reference sequence). The CDR3 runs to 16 residues. CDR3 protein: CASSPGGSGARNTIYF. In DNA, the CDR3 is TGTGCCAGCAGCCCCGGAGGGTCGGGGGCGCGGAACACCATATATTTT.

The chain carries TRBV6-5 and TRBJ2-5, with TRBD1 matching 8 bases. Matching the DNA end better, TRBJ2-7 makes the J call doubtful. The CDR3 runs to 15 residues. Germline CDR1 is MNHEY and CDR2 is SVGAGI. For the CDR3, the DNA is TGTGCCAGCAGTTACTACCCGGGACAGGTGAACGAGCAGTACTTC. It encodes CASSYYPGQVNEQYF.

The chain uses TRBV7-3 and TRBJ1-1, with D unresolved. This CDR3 region has 17 residues. Germline lookup yields CDR1 SGHTA and CDR2 FQGTGA. Between the trimmed V and J ends, which lost 5 bases and 1 base, there was a span of 20 bases. The CDR3 region has the DNA TGTGCCAGCAGCCCTCGCTCTGGACTCAGCCCGAACACTGAAGCTTTCTTT. Protein product: CASSPRSGLSPNTEAFF.

V usage is TRBV18 and J usage is TRBJ2-1; TRBD2 is a possible D gene (6 bases). The germline CDR1 and CDR2 sequences are KGHSH and LQKENI. This CDR3 contains 15 residues. V was shortened by 5 bases and J by 5 bases, with 16 bases between the two germline ends. The CDR3 loop reads CASSRGPEGNNEQFF. The CDR3 nucleotides are TGTGCCAGCTCAAGGGGCCCGGAGGGAAACAATGAGCAGTTCTTC.

This chain connects TRBV28 to TRBJ2-7; D uncertain. The CDR3 runs 13 residues. CDR1 and CDR2 from the germline V gene are MDHEN and SYDVKM. Trimming removed 2 bases from V and 7 bases from J, with 12 bases in between. CDR3 sequence: CASSLKTWGEQYF. CDR3 coding DNA: TGTGCCAGCAGTTTAAAGACCTGGGGAGAGCAGTACTTC.

Only one count was recorded for this clone. The chain recombines TRBV5-1 with TRBJ2-3; no definite D call. The CDR3 loop spans 14 amino acids. The V and J ends lost 5 bases and 0 bases respectively, with 10 bases between them. From germline, CDR1 is SGHRS and CDR2 YFSETQ. CDR3: CASRFGTSTDTQYF. The DNA of the CDR3 is TGCGCCAGCAGGTTCGGAACCAGCACAGATACGCAGTATTTT.

This chain joins TRBV29-1 and TRBJ2-2, with 10 bases lining up with TRBD2. There are 13 residues in the CDR3. From germline, CDR1 is SQVTM and CDR2 ANQGSEA. V shed 7 bases and J 5 bases; nucleotides not matched to a gene: 4. The CDR3, as DNA: TGCAGCGCAAGGACTAGCGGAACCGGGGAGCTGTTTTTT. It specifies CSARTSGTGELFF.

V gene TRBV28 combines with J gene TRBJ1-3; unclear D gene. The CDR3 length is 14 residues. The germline V and J ends were trimmed by 6 bases and 1 base, with 10 bases remaining between them. Per germline, CDR1 MDHEN and CDR2 SYDVKM. CDR3 bases: TGTGCCAGCAGGCTGGGGAAGTCTGGAAACACCATATATTTT. Protein sequence: CASRLGKSGNTIYF.

The chain is built from TRBV19 and TRBJ2-3; the D is unclear. The CDR3 contains 15 residues. V lost 4 bases and J lost 0, with 11 bases in between. Germline CDR1 reads LNHDA; CDR2 reads SQIVND (reference sequence). CDR3 sequence (DNA): TGTGCCAGTAGTAAGGCGATCAGGAGCACAGATACGCAGTATTTT. Encoded protein: CASSKAIRSTDTQYF.

V gene TRBV6-1 combines with J gene TRBJ2-4; 8 positions match TRBD2. The CDR3 is 17 amino acids. Germline V CDR1 and CDR2: MNHNS, SASEGT. V trimming: 3 bases; J trimming: 4 bases; junction bases outside the gene matches: 11. Written as DNA, the CDR3 is TGTGCCAGCAGTGACCGGTCCGGGACTAGGAAGAAAAACATTCAGTACTTC. Its protein product is CASSDRSGTRKKNIQYF.

This sequence joins TRBV10-2 and TRBJ2-7; D is ambiguous. This CDR3 has 12 residues. Trimming removed 2 bases at V and 6 bases at J, with 8 bases between. Germline CDR1 and CDR2: WSHSY and SAAADI. The CDR3 DNA reads TGCGCCAGCAGTGAGGGAGTAGGCGAGCAGTACTTC. This translates into CASSEGVGEQYF.

This clone came up once. V is TRBV5-3 and J is TRBJ1-4, with D uncertain. TRBV5-3 is sorted into the ORF group, with uncertain function. The V gene lost 2 bases and the J gene lost 5 bases, with 13 bases spanning the gap. The CDR3 is made up of 15 amino acids. This chain's CDR3 is CARSFLVISNEKLFF. CDR3 nucleotides: TGTGCCAGAAGCTTCCTCGTCATCTCAAATGAAAAACTGTTTTTT.